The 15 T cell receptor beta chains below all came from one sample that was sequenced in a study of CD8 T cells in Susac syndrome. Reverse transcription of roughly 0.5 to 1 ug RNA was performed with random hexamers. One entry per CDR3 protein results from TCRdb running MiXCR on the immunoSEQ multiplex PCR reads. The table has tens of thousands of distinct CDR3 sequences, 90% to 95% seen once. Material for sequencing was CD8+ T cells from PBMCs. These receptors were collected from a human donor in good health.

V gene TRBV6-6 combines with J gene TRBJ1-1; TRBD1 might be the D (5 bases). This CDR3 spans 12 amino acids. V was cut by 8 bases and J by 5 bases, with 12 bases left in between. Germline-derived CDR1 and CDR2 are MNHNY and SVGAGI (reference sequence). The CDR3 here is CASGGVGTEAFF. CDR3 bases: TGTGCCAGCGGAGGGGTAGGGACTGAAGCTTTCTTT.

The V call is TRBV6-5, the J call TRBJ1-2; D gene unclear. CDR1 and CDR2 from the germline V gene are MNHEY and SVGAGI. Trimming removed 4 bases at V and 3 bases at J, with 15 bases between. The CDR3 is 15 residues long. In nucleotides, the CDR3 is TGTGCCAGCAGTTTACTGGAGGGCTTGGACTATGGCTACACCTTC. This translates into CASSLLEGLDYGYTF.

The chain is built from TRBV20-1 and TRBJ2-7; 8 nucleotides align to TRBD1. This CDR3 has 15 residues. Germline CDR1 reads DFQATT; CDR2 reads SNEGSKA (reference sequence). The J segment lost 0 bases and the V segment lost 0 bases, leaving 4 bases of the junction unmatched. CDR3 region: CSARDYRGNSYEQYV. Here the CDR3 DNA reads TGCAGTGCTAGAGACTACAGGGGGAACTCCTACGAGCAGTACGTC.

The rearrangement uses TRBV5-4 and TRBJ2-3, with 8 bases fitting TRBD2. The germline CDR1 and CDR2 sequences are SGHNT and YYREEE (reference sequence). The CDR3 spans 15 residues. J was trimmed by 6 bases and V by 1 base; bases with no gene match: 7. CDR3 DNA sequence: TGTGCCAGCAGCTTGTACGGGGGGGATTGGGATACGCAGTATTTT. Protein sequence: CASSLYGGDWDTQYF.

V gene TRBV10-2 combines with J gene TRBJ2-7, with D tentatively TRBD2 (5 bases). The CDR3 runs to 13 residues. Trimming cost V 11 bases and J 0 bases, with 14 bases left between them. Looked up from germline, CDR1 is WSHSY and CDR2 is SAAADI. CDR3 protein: CAAAPGISYEQYF. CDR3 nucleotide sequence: TGCGCCGCAGCACCGGGGATCTCCTACGAGCAGTACTTC.

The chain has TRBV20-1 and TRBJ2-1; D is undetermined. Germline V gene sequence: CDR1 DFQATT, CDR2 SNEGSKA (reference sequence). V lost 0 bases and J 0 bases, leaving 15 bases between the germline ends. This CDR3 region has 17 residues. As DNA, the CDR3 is TGCAGTGCTAGAGATTTGCCTCGAGAGACCTCCTACAATGAGCAGTTCTTC. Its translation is CSARDLPRETSYNEQFF.

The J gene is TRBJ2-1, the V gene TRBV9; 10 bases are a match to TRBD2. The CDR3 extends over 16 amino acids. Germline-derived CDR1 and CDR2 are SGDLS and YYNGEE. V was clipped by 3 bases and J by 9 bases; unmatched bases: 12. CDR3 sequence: CASSEPASGSISEQFF. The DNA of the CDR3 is TGTGCCAGCAGCGAACCGGCTAGCGGGAGTATCAGTGAGCAGTTCTTC.

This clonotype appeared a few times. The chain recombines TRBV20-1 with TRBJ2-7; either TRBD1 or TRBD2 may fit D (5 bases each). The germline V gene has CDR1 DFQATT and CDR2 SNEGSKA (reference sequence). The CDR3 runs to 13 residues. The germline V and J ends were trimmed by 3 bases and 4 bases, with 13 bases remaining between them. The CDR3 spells CSARGVEPYEQYF. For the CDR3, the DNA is TGCAGTGCTAGGGGGGTCGAACCTTACGAGCAGTACTTC.

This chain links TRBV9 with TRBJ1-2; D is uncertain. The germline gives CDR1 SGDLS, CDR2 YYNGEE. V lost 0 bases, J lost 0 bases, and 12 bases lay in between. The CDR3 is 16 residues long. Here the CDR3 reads CASSVATGRTNYGYTF. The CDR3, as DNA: TGTGCCAGCAGCGTAGCTACTGGGAGAACTAACTATGGCTACACCTTC.

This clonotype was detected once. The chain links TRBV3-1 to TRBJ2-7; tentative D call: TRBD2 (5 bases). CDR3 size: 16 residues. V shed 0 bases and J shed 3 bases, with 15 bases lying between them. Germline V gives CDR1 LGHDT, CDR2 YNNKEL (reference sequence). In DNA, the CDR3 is TGTGCCAGCAGCCAAGATCTTTACGAGGGCATCTACGAGCAGTACTTC. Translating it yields CASSQDLYEGIYEQYF.

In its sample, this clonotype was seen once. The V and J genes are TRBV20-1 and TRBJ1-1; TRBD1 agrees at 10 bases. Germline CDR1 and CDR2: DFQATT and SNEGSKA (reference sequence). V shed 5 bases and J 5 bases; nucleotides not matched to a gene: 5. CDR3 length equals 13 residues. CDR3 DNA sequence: TGCAGTGCTCGACAGGGGGCCCTTACTGAAGCTTTCTTT. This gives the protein CSARQGALTEAFF.

The CDR3 loop reads CASSPSVGEGYGYTF. The CDR3, as DNA: TGTGCCAGCAGCCCCTCGGTCGGGGAAGGCTATGGCTACACCTTC. V gene TRBV7-9 combines with J gene TRBJ1-2; D unresolved. Germline V gene sequence: CDR1 SEHNR, CDR2 FQNEAQ (reference sequence). This CDR3 has 15 residues. The V end lost 5 bases, the J end lost 4 bases, and 17 bases lay between the germline ends.

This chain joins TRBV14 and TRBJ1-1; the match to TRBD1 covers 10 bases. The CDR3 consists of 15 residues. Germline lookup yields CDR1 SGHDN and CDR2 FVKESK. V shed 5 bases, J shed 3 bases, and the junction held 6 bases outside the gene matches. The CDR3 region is CASSSTGGAYTEAFF. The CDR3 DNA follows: TGTGCCAGCAGCTCGACAGGGGGCGCGTACACTGAAGCTTTCTTT.

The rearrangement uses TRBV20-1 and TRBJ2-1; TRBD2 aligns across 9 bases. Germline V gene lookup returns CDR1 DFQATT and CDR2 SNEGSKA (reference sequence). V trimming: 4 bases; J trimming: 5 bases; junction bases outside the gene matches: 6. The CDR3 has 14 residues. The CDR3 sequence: CSATSLAGDNEQFF. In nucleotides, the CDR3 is TGCAGTGCTACATCATTAGCGGGGGACAATGAGCAGTTCTTC.

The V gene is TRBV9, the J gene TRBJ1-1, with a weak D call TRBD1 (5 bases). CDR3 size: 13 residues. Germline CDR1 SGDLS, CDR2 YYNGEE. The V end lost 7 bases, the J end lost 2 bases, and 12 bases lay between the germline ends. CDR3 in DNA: TGTGCCAGCGACTACCGGGACAACACTGAAGCTTTCTTT. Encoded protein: CASDYRDNTEAFF.